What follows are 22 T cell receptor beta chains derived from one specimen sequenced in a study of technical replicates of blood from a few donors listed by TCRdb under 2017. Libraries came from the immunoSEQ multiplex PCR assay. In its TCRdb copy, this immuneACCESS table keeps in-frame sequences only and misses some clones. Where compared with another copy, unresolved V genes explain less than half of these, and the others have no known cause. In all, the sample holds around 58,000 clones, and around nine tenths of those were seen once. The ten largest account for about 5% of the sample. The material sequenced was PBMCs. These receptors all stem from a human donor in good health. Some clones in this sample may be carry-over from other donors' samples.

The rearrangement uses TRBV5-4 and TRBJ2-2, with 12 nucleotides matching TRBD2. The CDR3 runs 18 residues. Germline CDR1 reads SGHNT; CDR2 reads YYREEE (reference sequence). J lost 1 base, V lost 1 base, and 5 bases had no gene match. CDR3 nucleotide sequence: TGTGCCAGCAGCTTGTCCACTAGCGGGGGGCAGAACACCGGGGAGCTGTTTTTT. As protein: CASSLSTSGGQNTGELFF.

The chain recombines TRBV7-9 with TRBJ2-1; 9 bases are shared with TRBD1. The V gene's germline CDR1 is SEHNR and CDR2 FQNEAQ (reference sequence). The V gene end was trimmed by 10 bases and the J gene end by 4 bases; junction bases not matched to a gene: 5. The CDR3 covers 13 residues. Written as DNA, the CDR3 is TGTGCCATCCCGGGACAGGGATACAATGAGCAGTTCTTC. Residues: CAIPGQGYNEQFF. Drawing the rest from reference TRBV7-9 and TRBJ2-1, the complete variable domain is DTGVSQNPRHKITKRGQNVTFRCDPISEHNRLYWYRQTLGQGPEFLTYFQNEAQLEKSRLLSDRFSAERPKGSFSTLEIQRTEQGDSAMYLCAIPGQGYNEQFFGPGTRLTVL.

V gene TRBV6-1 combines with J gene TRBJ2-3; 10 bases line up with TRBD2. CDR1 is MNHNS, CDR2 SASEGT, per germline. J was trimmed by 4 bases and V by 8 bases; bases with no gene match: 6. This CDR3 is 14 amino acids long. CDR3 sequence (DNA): TGTGCCAGCGTAAGCGGGGGGGCCGCAGATACGCAGTATTTT. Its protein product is CASVSGGAADTQYF.

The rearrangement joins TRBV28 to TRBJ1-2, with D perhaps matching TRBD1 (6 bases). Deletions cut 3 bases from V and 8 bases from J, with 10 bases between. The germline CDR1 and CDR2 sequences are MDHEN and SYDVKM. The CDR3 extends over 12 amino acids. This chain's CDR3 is CASSLGARGYTF. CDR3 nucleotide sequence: TGTGCCAGCAGTTTGGGGGCGCGCGGCTACACCTTC.

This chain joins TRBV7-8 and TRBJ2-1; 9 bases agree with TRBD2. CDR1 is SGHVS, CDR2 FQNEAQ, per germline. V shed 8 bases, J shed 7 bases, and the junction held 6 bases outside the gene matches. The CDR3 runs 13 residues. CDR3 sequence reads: CASRREGANEQFF. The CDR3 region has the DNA TGTGCCAGCCGGCGGGAGGGTGCTAATGAGCAGTTCTTC. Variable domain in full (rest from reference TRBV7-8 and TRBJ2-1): GAGVSQSPRYKVAKRGQDVALRCDPISGHVSLFWYQQALGQGPEFLTYFQNEAQLDKSGLPSDRFFAERPEGSVSTLKIQRTQQEDSAVYLCASRREGANEQFFGPGTRLTVL.

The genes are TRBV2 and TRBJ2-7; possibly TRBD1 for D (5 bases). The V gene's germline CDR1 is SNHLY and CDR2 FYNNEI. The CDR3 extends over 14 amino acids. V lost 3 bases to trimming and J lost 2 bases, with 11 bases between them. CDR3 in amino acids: CASSDRAGTYEQYF. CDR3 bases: TGTGCCAGCAGTGATAGGGCAGGGACCTACGAGCAGTACTTC.

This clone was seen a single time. CDR3 loop: CASGRGRANSPLHF. The CDR3 DNA sequence: TGTGCCAGCGGCAGGGGTCGGGCAAATTCACCCCTCCACTTT. The chain has TRBV5-6 and TRBJ1-6, with a weak D call TRBD1 (6 bases). This CDR3 is built from 14 residues. The germline gives CDR1 SGHDT, CDR2 YYEEEE. V was cut by 7 bases and J by 7 bases, with 15 bases left in between.

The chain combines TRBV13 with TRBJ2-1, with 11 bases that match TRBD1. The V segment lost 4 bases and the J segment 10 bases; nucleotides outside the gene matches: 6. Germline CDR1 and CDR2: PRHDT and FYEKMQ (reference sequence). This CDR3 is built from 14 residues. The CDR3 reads CASSWGQGGREQFF. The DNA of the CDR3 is TGTGCCAGCAGCTGGGGACAGGGGGGGCGGGAGCAGTTCTTC.

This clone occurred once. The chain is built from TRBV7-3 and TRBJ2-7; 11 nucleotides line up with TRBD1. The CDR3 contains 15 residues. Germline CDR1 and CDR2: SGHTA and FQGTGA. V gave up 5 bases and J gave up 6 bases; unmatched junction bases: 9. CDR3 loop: CASSPSPGTGGEQYF. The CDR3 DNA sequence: TGTGCCAGCAGCCCCAGCCCCGGGACAGGGGGCGAGCAGTACTTC. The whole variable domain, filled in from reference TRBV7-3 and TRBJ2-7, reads GAGVSQTPSNKVTEKGKYVELRCDPISGHTALYWYRQSLGQGPEFLIYFQGTGAADDSGLPNDRFFAVRPEGSVSTLKIQRTERGDSAVYLCASSPSPGTGGEQYFGPGTRLTVT.

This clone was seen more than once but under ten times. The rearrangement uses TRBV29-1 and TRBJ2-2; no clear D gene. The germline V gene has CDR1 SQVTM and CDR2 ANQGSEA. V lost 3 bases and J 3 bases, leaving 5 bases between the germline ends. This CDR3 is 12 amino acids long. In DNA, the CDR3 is TGCAGCGTTGAGGCCGACACCGGGGAGCTGTTTTTT. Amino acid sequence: CSVEADTGELFF.

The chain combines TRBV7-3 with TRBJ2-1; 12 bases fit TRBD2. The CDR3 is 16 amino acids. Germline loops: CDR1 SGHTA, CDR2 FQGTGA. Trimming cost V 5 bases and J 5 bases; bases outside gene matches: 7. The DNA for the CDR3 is TGTGCCAGCAGCCGGACCGGACTAGCGGGGAACAATGAGCAGTTCTTC. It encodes CASSRTGLAGNNEQFF. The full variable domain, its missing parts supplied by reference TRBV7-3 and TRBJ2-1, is GAGVSQTPSNKVTEKGKYVELRCDPISGHTALYWYRQSLGQGPEFLIYFQGTGAADDSGLPNDRFFAVRPEGSVSTLKIQRTERGDSAVYLCASSRTGLAGNNEQFFGPGTRLTVL.

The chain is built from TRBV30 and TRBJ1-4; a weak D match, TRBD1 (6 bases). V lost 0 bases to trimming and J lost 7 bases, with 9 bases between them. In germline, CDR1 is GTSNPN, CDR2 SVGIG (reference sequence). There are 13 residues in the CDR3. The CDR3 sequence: CAWSVSGVEKLFF. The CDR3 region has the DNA TGTGCCTGGAGTGTATCAGGGGTTGAAAAACTGTTTTTT.

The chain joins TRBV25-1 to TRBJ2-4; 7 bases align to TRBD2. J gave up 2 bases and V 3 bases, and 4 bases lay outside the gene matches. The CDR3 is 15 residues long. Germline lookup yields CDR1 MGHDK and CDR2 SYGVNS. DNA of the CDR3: TGTGCCAGCAGTGAGACGGGGGGTTCCAAAAACATTCAGTACTTC. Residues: CASSETGGSKNIQYF. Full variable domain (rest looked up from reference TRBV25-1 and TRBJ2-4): EADIYQTPRYLVIGTGKKITLECSQTMGHDKMYWYQQDPGMELHLIHYSYGVNSTEKGDLSSESTVSRIRTEHFPLTLESARPSHTSQYLCASSETGGSKNIQYFGAGTRLSVL.

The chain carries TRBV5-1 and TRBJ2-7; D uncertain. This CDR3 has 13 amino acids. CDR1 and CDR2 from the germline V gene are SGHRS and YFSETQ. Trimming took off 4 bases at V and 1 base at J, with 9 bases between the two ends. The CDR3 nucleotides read TGCGCCAGCAGCCCTGACACTTCCTACGAGCAGTACTTC. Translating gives CASSPDTSYEQYF.

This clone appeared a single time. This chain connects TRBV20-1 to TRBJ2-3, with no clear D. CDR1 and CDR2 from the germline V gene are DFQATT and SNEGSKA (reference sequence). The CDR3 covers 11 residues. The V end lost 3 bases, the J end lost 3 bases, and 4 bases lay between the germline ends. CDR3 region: CSARSTDTQYF. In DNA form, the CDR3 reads TGCAGTGCTAGGTCGACAGATACGCAGTATTTT.

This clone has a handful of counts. The CDR3 coding sequence is TGTGCCAGCAGCTTGACAGGGGGGAAAAACATTCAGTACTTC. This translates into CASSLTGGKNIQYF. The chain links TRBV7-2 to TRBJ2-4; 9 bases fit TRBD1. Germline CDR1 and CDR2: SGHTA and FQGNSA. V was pared by 3 bases and J by 4 bases, with 1 base of the junction left unmatched. This CDR3 contains 14 residues.

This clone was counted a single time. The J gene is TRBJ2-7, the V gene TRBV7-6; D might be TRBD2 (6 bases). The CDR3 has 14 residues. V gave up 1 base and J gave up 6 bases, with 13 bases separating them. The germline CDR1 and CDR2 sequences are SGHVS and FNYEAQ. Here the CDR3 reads CASSLVPSETEQYF. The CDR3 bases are TGTGCCAGCAGCTTAGTCCCTAGCGAAACCGAGCAGTACTTC.

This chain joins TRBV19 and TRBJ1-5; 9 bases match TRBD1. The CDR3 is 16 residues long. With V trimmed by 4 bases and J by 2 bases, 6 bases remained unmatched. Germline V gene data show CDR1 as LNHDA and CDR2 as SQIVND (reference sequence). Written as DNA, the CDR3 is TGTGCCAGTAGTAGGACAGGGGATCTGGGCAATCAGCCCCAGCATTTT. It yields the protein CASSRTGDLGNQPQHF.

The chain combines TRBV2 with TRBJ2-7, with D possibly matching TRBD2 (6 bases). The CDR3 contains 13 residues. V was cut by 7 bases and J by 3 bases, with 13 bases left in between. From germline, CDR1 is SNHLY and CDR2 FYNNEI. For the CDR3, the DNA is TGTGCCAGCAATGGGGCGGGGAACTACGAGCAGTACTTC. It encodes CASNGAGNYEQYF.

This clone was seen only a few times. This CDR3 reads CASSEGGFPVYGYTF. Written as DNA, the CDR3 is TGTGCCAGCAGCGAGGGGGGGTTTCCCGTGTATGGCTACACCTTC. The genes are TRBV9 and TRBJ1-2; D is possibly TRBD1 (6 bases). The CDR3 consists of 15 residues. V was trimmed by 3 bases and J by 5 bases, leaving 17 bases between them. The germline V gene has CDR1 SGDLS and CDR2 YYNGEE.

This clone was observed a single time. CDR3 sequence reads: CASSMRGLAGELFF. CDR3 nucleotides: TGTGCCAGTAGTATGAGGGGGTTGGCCGGGGAGCTGTTTTTT. V usage is TRBV19 and J usage is TRBJ2-2; maybe TRBD1 (6 bases). The CDR3 consists of 14 residues. Germline-derived CDR1 and CDR2 are LNHDA and SQIVND (reference sequence). Deletions cut 3 bases from V and 6 bases from J, with 11 bases between.

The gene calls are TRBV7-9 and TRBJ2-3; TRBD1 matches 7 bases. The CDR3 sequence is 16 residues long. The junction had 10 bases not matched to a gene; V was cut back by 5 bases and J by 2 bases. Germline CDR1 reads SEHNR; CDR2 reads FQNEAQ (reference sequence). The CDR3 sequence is CASSPRETGTTDTQYF. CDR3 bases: TGTGCCAGCAGCCCAAGGGAGACAGGGACCACAGATACGCAGTATTTT. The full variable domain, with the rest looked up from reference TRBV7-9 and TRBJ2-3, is DTGVSQNPRHKITKRGQNVTFRCDPISEHNRLYWYRQTLGQGPEFLTYFQNEAQLEKSRLLSDRFSAERPKGSFSTLEIQRTEQGDSAMYLCASSPRETGTTDTQYFGPGTRLTVL.